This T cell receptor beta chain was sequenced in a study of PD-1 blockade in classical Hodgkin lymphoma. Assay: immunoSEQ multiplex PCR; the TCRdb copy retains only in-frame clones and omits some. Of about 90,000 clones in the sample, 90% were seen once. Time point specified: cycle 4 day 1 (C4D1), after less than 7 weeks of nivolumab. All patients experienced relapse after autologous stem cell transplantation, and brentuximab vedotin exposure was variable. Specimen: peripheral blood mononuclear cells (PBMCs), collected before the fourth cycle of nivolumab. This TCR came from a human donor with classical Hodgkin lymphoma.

CDR3 nucleotide sequence: TGTGCCAGCAGAGGGGGCGGGTGGGAGACCCAGTACTTC. It encodes CASRGGGWETQYF. The J gene is TRBJ2-5, the V gene TRBV7-9; 7 positions match TRBD1. The CDR3 has 13 residues. V lost 6 bases to trimming and J lost 5 bases; unmatched junction nucleotides: 6. In germline, CDR1 is SEHNR, CDR2 FQNEAQ (reference sequence).